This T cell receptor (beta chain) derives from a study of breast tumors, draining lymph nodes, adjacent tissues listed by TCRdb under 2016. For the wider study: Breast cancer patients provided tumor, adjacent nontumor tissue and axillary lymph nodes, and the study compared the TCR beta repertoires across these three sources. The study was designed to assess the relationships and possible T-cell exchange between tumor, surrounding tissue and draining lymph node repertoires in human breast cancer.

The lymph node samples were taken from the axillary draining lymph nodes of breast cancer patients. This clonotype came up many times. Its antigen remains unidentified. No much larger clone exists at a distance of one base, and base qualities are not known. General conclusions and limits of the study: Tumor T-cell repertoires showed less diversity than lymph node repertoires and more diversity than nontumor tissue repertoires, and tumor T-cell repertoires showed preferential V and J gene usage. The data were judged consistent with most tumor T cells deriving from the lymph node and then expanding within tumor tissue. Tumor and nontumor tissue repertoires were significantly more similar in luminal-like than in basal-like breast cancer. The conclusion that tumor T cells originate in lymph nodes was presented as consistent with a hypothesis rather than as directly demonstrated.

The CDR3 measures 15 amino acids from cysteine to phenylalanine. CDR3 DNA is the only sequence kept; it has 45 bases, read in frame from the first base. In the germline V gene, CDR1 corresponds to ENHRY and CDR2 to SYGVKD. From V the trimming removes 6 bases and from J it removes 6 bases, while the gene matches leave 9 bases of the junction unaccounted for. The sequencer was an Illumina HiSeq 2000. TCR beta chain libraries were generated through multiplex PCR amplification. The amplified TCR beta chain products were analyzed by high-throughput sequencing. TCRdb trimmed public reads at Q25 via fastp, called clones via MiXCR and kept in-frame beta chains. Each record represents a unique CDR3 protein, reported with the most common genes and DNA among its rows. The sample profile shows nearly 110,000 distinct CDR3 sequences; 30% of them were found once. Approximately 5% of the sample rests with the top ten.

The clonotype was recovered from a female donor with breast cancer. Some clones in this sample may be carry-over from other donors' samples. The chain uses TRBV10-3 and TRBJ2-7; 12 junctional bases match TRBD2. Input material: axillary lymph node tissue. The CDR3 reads CAIRASGRGNTEQYF. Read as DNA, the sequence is TGTGCCATCAGGGCTAGCGGGAGGGGAAATACCGAGCAGTACTTC.